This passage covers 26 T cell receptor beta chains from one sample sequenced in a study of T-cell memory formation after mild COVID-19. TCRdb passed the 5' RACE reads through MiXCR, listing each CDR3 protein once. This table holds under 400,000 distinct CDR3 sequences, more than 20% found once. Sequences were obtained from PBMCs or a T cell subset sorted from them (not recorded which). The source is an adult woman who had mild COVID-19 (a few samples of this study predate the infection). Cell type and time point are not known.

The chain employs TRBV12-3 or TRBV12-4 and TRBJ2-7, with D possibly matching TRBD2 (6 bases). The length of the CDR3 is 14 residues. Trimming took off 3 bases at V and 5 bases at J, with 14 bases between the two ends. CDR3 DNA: TGTGCCAGCAGTTTGGGACGGGACTTCCACGAGCAGTACTTC. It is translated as CASSLGRDFHEQYF.

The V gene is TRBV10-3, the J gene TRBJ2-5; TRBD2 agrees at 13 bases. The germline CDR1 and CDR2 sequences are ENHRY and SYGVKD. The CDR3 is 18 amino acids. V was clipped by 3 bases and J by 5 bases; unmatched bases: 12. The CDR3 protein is CAISDPSLAGGIAETQYF. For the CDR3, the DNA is TGTGCCATCAGTGATCCCTCACTAGCGGGGGGGATAGCGGAGACCCAGTACTTC.

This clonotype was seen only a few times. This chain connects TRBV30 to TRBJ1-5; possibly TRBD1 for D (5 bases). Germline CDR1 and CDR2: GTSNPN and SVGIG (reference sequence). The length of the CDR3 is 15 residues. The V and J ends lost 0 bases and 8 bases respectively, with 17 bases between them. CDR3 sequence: CAWSVGWGSLKPQHF. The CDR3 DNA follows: TGTGCCTGGAGTGTCGGGTGGGGGTCGTTAAAGCCCCAGCATTTT.

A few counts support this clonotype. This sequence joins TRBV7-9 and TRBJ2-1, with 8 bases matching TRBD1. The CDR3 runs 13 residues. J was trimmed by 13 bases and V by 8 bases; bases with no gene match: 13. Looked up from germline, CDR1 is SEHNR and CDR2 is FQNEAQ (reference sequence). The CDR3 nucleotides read TGTGCCAGCGGGGAAATTACGGGGACAGGTCAGTTCTTC. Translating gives CASGEITGTGQFF.

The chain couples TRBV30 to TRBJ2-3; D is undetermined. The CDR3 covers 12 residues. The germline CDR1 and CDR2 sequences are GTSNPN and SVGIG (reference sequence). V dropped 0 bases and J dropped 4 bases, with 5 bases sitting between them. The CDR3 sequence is CAWSVGPDTQYF. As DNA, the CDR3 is TGTGCCTGGAGTGTCGGCCCAGATACGCAGTATTTT.

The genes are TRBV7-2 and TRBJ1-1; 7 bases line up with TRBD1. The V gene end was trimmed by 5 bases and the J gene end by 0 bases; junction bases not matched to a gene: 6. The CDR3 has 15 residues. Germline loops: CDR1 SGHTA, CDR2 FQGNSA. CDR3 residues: CASSRGDRVNTEAFF. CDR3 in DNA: TGTGCCAGCAGCCGTGGGGACAGAGTGAACACTGAAGCTTTCTTT. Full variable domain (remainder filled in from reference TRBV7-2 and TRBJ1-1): GAGVSQSPSNKVTEKGKDVELRCDPISGHTALYWYRQSLGQGLEFLIYFQGNSAPDKSGLPSDRFSAERTGGSVSTLTIQRTQQEDSAVYLCASSRGDRVNTEAFFGQGTRLTVV.

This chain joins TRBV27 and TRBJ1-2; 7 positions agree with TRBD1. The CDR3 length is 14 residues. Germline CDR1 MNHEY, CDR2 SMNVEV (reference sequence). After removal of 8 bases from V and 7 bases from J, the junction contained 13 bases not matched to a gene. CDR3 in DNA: TGTGCCAGCTACACCGGGACAGTGGATCTTGGCTACACCTTC. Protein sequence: CASYTGTVDLGYTF.

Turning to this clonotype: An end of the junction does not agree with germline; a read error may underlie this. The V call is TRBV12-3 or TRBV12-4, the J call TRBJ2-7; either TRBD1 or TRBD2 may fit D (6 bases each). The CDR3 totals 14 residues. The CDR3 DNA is TGTGCCTGCAGTTCACAGGGACTGTCCTACGAGCAGTACTTC. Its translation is CACSSQGLSYEQYF.

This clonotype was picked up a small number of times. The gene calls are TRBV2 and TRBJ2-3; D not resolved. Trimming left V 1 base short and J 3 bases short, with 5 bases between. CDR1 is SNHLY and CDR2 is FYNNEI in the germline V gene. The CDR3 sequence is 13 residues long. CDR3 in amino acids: CASSEEVTDTQYF. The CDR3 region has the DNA TGTGCCAGCAGTGAAGAGGTAACAGATACGCAGTATTTT.

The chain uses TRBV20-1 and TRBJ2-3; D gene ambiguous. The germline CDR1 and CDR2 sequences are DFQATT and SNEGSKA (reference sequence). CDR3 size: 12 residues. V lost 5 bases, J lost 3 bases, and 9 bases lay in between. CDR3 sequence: CSARPNTDTQYF. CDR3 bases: TGCAGTGCTCGTCCTAATACAGATACGCAGTATTTT.

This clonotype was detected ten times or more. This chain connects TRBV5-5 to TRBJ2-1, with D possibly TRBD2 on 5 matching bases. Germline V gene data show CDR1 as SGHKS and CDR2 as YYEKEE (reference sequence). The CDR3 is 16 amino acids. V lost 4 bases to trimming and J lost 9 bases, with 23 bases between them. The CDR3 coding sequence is TGTGCCAGCAGCCCGACGAGGACTCCTATCTTCATTGAGCAGTTCTTC. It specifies CASSPTRTPIFIEQFF.

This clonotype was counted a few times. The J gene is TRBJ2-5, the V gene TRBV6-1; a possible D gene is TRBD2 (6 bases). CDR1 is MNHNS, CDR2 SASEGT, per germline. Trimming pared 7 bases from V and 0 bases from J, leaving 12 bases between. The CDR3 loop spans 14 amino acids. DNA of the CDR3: TGTGCCAGCACCCTTGGAGGGTACCAAGAGACCCAGTACTTC. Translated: CASTLGGYQETQYF.

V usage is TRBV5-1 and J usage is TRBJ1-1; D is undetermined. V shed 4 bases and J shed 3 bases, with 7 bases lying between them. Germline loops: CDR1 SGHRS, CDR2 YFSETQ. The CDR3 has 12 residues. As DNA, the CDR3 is TGCGCCAGCAGCCGGGAGGACACTGAAGCTTTCTTT. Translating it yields CASSREDTEAFF.

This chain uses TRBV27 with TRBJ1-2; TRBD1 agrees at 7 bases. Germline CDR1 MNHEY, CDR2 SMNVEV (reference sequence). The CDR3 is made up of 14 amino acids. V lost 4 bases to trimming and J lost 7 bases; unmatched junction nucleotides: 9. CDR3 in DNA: TGTGCCAGCAGTTCTAACAGGGGAGAAGTTGGCTACACCTTC. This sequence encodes CASSSNRGEVGYTF.

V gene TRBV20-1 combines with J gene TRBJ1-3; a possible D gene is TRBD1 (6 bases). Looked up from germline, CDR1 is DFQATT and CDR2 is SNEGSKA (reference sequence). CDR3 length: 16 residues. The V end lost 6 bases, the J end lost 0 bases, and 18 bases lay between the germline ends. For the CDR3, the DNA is TGCAGTGCGACCCCTTCACAGGGACTCTCTGGAAACACCATATATTTT. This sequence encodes CSATPSQGLSGNTIYF.

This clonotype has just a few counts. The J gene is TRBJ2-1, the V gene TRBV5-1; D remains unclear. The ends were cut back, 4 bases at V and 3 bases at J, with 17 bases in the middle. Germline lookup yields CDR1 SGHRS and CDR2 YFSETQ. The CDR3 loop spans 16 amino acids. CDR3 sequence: CASSVDRSNGYNEQFF. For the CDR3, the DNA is TGCGCCAGCAGCGTAGATCGGAGTAACGGCTACAATGAGCAGTTCTTC.

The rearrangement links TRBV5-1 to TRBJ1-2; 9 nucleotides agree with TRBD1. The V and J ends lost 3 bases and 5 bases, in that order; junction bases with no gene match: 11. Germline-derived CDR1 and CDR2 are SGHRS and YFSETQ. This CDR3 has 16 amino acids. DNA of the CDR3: TGCGCCAGCAGCTCCTCGGACAGGGGCCCTGTGTATGGCTACACCTTC. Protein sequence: CASSSSDRGPVYGYTF.

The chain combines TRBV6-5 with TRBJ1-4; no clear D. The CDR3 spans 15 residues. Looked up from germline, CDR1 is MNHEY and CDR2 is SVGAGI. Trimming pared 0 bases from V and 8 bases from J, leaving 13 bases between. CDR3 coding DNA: TGTGCCAGCAGTTACTCGAAAGCCCCGAGAGAAAAACTGTTTTTT. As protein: CASSYSKAPREKLFF.

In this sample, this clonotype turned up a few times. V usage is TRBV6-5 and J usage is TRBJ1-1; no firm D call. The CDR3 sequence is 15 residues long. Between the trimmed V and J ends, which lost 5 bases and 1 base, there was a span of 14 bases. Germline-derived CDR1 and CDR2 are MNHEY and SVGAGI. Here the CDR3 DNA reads TGTGCCAGCAGTCCGCCTAGAGGGCCGAACACTGAAGCTTTCTTT. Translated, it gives CASSPPRGPNTEAFF.

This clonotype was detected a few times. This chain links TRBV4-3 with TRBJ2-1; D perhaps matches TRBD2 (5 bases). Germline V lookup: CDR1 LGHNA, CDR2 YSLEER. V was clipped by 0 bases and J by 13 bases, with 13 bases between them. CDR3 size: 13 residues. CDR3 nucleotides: TGCGCCAGCAGCCAAGATGTGACTACCGATCAGTTCTTC. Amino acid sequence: CASSQDVTTDQFF.

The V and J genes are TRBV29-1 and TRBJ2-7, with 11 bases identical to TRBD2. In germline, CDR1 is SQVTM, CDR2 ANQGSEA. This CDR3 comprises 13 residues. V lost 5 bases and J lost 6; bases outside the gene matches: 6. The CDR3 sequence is CSVLTSGIGEQYF. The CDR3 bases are TGCAGCGTTTTGACTAGCGGGATAGGCGAGCAGTACTTC.

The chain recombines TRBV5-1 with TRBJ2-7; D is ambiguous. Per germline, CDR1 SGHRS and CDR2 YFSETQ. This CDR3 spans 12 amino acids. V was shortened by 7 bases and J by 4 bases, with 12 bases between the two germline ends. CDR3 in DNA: TGCGCCAGCTCTGACGGCGCTTACGAGCAGTACTTC. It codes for CASSDGAYEQYF.

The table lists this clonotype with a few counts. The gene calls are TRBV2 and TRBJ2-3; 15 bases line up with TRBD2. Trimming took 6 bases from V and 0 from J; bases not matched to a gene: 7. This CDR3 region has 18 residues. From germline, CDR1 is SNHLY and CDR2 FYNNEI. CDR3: CASRLGLAGGLSTDTQYF. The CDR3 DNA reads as TGTGCCAGCAGACTAGGACTAGCGGGAGGGCTGAGCACAGATACGCAGTATTTT.

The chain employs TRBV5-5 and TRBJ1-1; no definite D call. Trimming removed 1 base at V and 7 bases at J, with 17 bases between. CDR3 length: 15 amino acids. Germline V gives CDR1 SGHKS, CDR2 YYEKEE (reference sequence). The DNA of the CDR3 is TGTGCCAGCAGCTTGTATACAACCGGCGATGATGAAGCTTTCTTT. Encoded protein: CASSLYTTGDDEAFF.

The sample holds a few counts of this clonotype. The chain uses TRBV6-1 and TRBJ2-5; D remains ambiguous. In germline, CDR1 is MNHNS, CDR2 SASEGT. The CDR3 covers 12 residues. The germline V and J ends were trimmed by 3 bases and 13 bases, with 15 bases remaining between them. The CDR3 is CASSDQSAYLYF. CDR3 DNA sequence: TGTGCCAGCAGTGATCAGTCGGCCTACTTGTACTTC.

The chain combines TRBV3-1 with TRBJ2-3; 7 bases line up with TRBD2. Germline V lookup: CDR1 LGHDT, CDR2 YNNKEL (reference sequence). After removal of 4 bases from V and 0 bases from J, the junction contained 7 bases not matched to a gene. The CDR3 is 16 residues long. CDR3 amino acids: CASSRVAGQSTDTQYF. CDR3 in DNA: TGTGCCAGCAGCCGGGTAGCGGGCCAAAGCACAGATACGCAGTATTTT.